This T cell receptor (beta chain) is drawn from a study of OX40 agonist ivuxolimab in advanced cancers. Whole-study results and caveats: Circulating CD4+ and CD8+ T cells showed clonal expansion by week 6 at 0.1 to 3.0 mg/kg. Also showing low normalized T-cell clonal expansion were some of the nonresponders. No antigen was identified for the clonally expanded peripheral T cells.

Researchers took blood at baseline, on cycle 4 day 1, and on cycle 7 day 1. Concerning this clone itself: Its specificity is unknown.

The CDR3 consists of 13 residues. The V gene lost 0 bases and the J gene lost 7 bases, with 10 bases spanning the gap. The germline gives CDR1 MNHNY, CDR2 SVGAGI (reference sequence). Sequencing used immunoSEQ multiplex PCR; TCRdb keeps in-frame clones, though not all of them. The sample yields around 50,000 clones, 70% to 90% seen once. Sequencing used CD4+ or CD8+ T cells sorted from blood, obtained in a trial of the OX40 agonist ivuxolimab. V usage is TRBV6-6 and J usage is TRBJ2-7, with unresolved D. This receptor was taken from an adult with an advanced solid tumor such as melanoma, head and neck, liver or kidney cancer. CDR3 in DNA: TGTGCCAGCAGTTACTCAAAAGCGCAGGAGCAGTACTTC. This gives the protein CASSYSKAQEQYF.